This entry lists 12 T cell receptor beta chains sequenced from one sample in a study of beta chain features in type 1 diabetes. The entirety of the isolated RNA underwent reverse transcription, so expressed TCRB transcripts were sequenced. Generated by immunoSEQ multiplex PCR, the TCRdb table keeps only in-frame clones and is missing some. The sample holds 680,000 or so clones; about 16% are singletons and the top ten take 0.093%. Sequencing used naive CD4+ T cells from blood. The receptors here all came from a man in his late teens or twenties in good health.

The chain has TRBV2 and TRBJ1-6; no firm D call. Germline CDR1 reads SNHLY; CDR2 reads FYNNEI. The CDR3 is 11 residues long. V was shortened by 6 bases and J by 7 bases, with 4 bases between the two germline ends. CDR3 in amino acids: CASRLNSPLHF. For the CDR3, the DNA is TGTGCCAGCAGGTTGAATTCACCCCTCCACTTT. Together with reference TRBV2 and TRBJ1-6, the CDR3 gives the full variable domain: EPEVTQTPSHQVTQMGQEVILRCVPISNHLYFYWYRQILGQKVEFLVSFYNNEISEKSEIFDDQFSVERPDGSNFTLKIRSTKLEDSAMYFCASRLNSPLHFGNGTRLTVT.

As DNA, the CDR3 is TGTGCCAGTAGCCGTAGCCAGGGAACCTTCAATAGCAATCAGCCCCAGCATTTT. Protein sequence: CASSRSQGTFNSNQPQHF. V gene TRBV19 combines with J gene TRBJ1-5; D is perhaps TRBD1 (5 bases). This CDR3 region has 18 residues. V dropped 6 bases and J dropped 0 bases, with 21 bases sitting between them. Germline V CDR1 and CDR2: LNHDA, SQIVND (reference sequence).

The CDR3: CATSRDTVTTEAFF. CDR3 bases: TGTGCCACCAGCAGAGATACAGTTACCACTGAAGCTTTCTTT. The gene calls are TRBV15 and TRBJ1-1; D ambiguous. Germline CDR1 and CDR2: LNHNV and YYDKDF (reference sequence). Trimming cost V 0 bases and J 4 bases, with 9 bases left between them. The CDR3 is 14 amino acids.

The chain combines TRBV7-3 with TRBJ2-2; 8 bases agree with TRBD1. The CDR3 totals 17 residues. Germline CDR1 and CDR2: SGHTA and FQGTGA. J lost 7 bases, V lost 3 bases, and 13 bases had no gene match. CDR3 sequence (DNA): TGTGCCAGCAGCTTGCGCTTTGGACAGGGAGTGAGCGGGGAGCTGTTTTTT. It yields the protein CASSLRFGQGVSGELFF. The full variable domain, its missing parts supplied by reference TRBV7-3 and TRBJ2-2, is GAGVSQTPSNKVTEKGKYVELRCDPISGHTALYWYRQSLGQGPEFLIYFQGTGAADDSGLPNDRFFAVRPEGSVSTLKIQRTERGDSAVYLCASSLRFGQGVSGELFFGEGSRLTVL.

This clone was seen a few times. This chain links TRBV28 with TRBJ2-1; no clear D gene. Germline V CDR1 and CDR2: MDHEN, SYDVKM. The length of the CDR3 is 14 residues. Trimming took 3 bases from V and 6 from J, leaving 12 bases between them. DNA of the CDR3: TGTGCCAGCAGTTTTGAGACACGGATCAATGAGCAGTTCTTC. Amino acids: CASSFETRINEQFF.

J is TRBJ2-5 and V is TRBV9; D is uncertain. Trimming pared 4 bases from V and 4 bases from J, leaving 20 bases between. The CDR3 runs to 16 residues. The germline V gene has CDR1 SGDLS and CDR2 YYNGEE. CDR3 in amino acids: CASSIAGGVPPETQYF. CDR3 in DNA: TGTGCCAGCAGCATAGCCGGCGGCGTTCCTCCAGAGACCCAGTACTTC. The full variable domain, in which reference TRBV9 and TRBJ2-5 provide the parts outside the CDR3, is DSGVTQTPKHLITATGQRVTLRCSPRSGDLSVYWYQQSLDQGLQFLIQYYNGEERAKGNILERFSAQQFPDLHSELNLSSLELGDSALYFCASSIAGGVPPETQYFGPGTRLLVL.

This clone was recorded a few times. CDR3: CASSLGLGQLNYGYTF. CDR3 nucleotides: TGTGCCAGCAGCTTGGGCCTGGGACAGTTAAACTATGGCTACACCTTC. The chain has TRBV7-9 and TRBJ1-2, with 7 bases lining up with TRBD1. After removal of 3 bases from V and 2 bases from J, the junction contained 9 bases not matched to a gene. The length of the CDR3 is 16 residues. CDR1 SEHNR and CDR2 FQNEAQ come from the germline V gene (reference sequence).

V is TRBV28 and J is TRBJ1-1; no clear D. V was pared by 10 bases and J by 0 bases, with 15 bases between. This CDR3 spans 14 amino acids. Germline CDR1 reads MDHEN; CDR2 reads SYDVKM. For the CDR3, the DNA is TGTGCCATCCTACGGTCCATCTTGAACACTGAAGCTTTCTTT. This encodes CAILRSILNTEAFF.

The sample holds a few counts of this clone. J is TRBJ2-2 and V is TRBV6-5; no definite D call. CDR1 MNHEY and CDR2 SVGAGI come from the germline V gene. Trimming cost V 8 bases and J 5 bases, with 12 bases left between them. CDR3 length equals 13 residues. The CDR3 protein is CASGSRWTGELFF. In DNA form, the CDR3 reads TGTGCCAGCGGAAGTCGCTGGACCGGGGAGCTGTTTTTT.

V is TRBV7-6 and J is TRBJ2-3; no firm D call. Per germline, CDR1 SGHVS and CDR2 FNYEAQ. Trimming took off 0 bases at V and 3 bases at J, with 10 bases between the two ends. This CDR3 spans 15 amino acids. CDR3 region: CASSLAVLGTDTQYF. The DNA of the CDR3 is TGTGCCAGCAGCTTAGCCGTCCTGGGGACAGATACGCAGTATTTT.

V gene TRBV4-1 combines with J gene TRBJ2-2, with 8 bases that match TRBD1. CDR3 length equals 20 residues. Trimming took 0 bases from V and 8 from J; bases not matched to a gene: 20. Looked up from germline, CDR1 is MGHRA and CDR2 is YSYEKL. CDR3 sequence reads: CASSQEEVYWTGTFSGELFF. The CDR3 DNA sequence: TGCGCCAGCAGCCAAGAGGAGGTGTATTGGACAGGGACTTTTTCTGGGGAGCTGTTTTTT.

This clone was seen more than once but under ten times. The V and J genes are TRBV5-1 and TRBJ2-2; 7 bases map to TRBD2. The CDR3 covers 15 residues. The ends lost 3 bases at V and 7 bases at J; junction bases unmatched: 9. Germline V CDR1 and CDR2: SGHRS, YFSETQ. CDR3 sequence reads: CASSWADTGGGELFF. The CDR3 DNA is TGCGCCAGCAGCTGGGCGGACACGGGAGGCGGGGAGCTGTTTTTT.